The 10 T cell receptor beta chains below all came from one sample that was sequenced in a study of cytomegalovirus exposure and HLA in healthy donors. PCR used 60 Vbeta primers and 13 Jbeta primers. Using immunoSEQ multiplex PCR, the repertoire was profiled, and TCRdb retains in-frame clones only, with some absent. The sample lists approximately 130,000 clones, over 65% occurring once. Sequencing used PBMCs. The receptors shown here come from a man between 25 and 39 years old in good health and CMV-seronegative.

The rearrangement links TRBV19 to TRBJ1-5; weak D call: TRBD1 (5 bases). Looked up from germline, CDR1 is LNHDA and CDR2 is SQIVND (reference sequence). V lost 7 bases and J 5 bases, leaving 15 bases between the germline ends. The CDR3 consists of 14 residues. The chain's CDR3 is CASKTTVIDQPQHF. In DNA form, the CDR3 reads TGTGCCAGTAAAACGACAGTAATCGATCAGCCCCAGCATTTT.

The chain combines TRBV6-5 with TRBJ1-1; D not certain. Between the trimmed V and J ends, which lost 6 bases and 5 bases, there was a span of 16 bases. Germline V gene sequence: CDR1 MNHEY, CDR2 SVGAGI. The CDR3 has 14 amino acids. The CDR3 DNA sequence: TGTGCCAGCAGACTCTACACGGGTTTGACTGAAGCTTTCTTT. It yields the protein CASRLYTGLTEAFF.

This clone was observed at least ten times. In DNA form, the CDR3 reads TGTGCCAGTAGTATTAACGACTTACCCGCCTACGAGCAGTACTTC. This translates into CASSINDLPAYEQYF. The J gene is TRBJ2-7, the V gene TRBV19; D unclear. The V gene lost 3 bases and the J gene lost 2 bases, with 14 bases spanning the gap. The CDR3 is 15 residues long. From germline, CDR1 is LNHDA and CDR2 SQIVND (reference sequence).

The V call is TRBV9, the J call TRBJ2-7; perhaps TRBD1 as D (6 bases). Germline V gene sequence: CDR1 SGDLS, CDR2 YYNGEE. The CDR3 sequence is 15 residues long. Trimming shortened V by 7 bases and J by 6 bases, and 23 bases separated the two germline ends. For the CDR3, the DNA is TGTGCCAGCGATCCCCCTCCGGCAGGGGAAGGCGAGCAGTACTTC. Translation gives CASDPPPAGEGEQYF.

V gene TRBV28 combines with J gene TRBJ2-7, with 9 bases identical to TRBD1. J lost 3 bases, V lost 5 bases, and 8 bases had no gene match. Germline V CDR1 and CDR2: MDHEN, SYDVKM. The CDR3 runs 15 residues. CDR3 protein: CASSPSGTGLYEQYF. Written as DNA, the CDR3 is TGTGCCAGCAGTCCCTCCGGGACAGGGCTCTACGAGCAGTACTTC.

V gene TRBV7-2 combines with J gene TRBJ2-3; D is perhaps TRBD2 (5 bases). Germline CDR1 reads SGHTA; CDR2 reads FQGNSA. Trimming shortened V by 1 base and J by 11 bases, and 10 bases separated the two germline ends. The CDR3 spans 12 residues. The CDR3 region is CASSLGAGGQYF. The CDR3 DNA reads as TGTGCCAGCAGCTTAGGGGCGGGTGGGCAGTATTTT.

This chain uses TRBV7-2 with TRBJ1-1, with 7 bases that match TRBD1. The CDR3 loop spans 14 amino acids. Trimming took 5 bases from V and 1 from J; bases not matched to a gene: 4. Germline assignment: CDR1 SGHTA and CDR2 FQGNSA. As DNA, the CDR3 is TGTGCCAGCAGCCTACGGGACAGGAACACTGAAGCTTTCTTT. Its translation: CASSLRDRNTEAFF.

As regards this clone: One junction end disagrees with the germline gene, perhaps due to a read error. The chain couples TRBV19 to TRBJ1-5; D uncertain. Germline CDR1 reads LNHDA; CDR2 reads SQIVND (reference sequence). CDR3 length: 18 residues. The chain's CDR3 is CASSMPQTTHAGNQPQHF. CDR3 bases: TGTGCCAGTAGTATGCCCCAAACGACGCACGCAGGCAACCAGCCCCAGCATTTT.

The V gene is TRBV9, the J gene TRBJ1-3; 10 bases fit TRBD1. Germline CDR1 SGDLS, CDR2 YYNGEE. Germline trimming cut 4 bases from V and 3 bases from J; bases unmatched to any gene: 7. CDR3 length: 16 residues. CDR3 loop: CASSFGQGVGGNTIYF. The CDR3, as DNA: TGTGCCAGCAGCTTTGGACAGGGGGTGGGTGGAAACACCATATATTTT. The full variable domain, rest sourced from reference TRBV9 and TRBJ1-3, is DSGVTQTPKHLITATGQRVTLRCSPRSGDLSVYWYQQSLDQGLQFLIQYYNGEERAKGNILERFSAQQFPDLHSELNLSSLELGDSALYFCASSFGQGVGGNTIYFGEGSWLTVV.

The rearrangement joins TRBV18 to TRBJ1-5; tentatively, D is TRBD1 (5 bases). Trimming stripped 6 bases from V and 7 bases from J, with 16 bases between. This CDR3 region has 14 residues. The germline V gene has CDR1 KGHSH and CDR2 LQKENI. The CDR3 nucleotides read TGTGCCAGCTCCCCGGGGACGGGAGGCCAGCCCCAGCATTTT. It translates to CASSPGTGGQPQHF. Full variable domain (missing parts from reference TRBV18 and TRBJ1-5): NAGVMQNPRHLVRRRGQEARLRCSPMKGHSHVYWYRQLPEEGLKFMVYLQKENIIDESGMPKERFSAEFPKEGPSILRIQQVVRGDSAAYFCASSPGTGGQPQHFGDGTRLSIL.